This T cell receptor beta chain appears in the sequencing data of a study of blood T cell repertoires in COVID-19. The wider study: Whether acute or convalescent, the COVID-19 samples came from the United States, Italy and Spain. PBMCs, B-cell-depleted T cells, or T cells provided the cDNA or gDNA that made up the material.

Original methodology: Estimation of nucleated cell counts relied on the amplification of reference gene primers. Using immunoSEQ multiplex PCR, the repertoire was profiled, and TCRdb retains in-frame clones only, with some absent. The DNA was the basis for D and trimming; V, J and clone size are from that table. In the table there are about 13,000 clones, about 80% of which are singletons. This CDR3 spans 17 amino acids. Looked up from germline, CDR1 is SEHNR and CDR2 is FQNEAQ (reference sequence). V was pared by 5 bases and J by 6 bases, with 7 bases of the junction left unmatched. The clonotype was recovered from an elderly woman with acute or convalescent COVID-19. The chain is built from TRBV7-9 and TRBJ2-2; TRBD2 agrees at 15 bases. The sequenced sample consisted of peripheral blood. The CDR3 region is CASSPGTSGGLAGELFF. CDR3 nucleotide sequence: TGTGCCAGCAGCCCCGGGACTAGCGGGGGGTTGGCCGGGGAGCTGTTTTTT. Supplemented by reference TRBV7-9 and TRBJ2-2, the full variable domain reads DTGVSQNPRHKITKRGQNVTFRCDPISEHNRLYWYRQTLGQGPEFLTYFQNEAQLEKSRLLSDRFSAERPKGSFSTLEIQRTEQGDSAMYLCASSPGTSGGLAGELFFGEGSRLTVL.